These T cell receptor beta chains were read from a single sample in a study of T cell repertoires in cytomegalovirus infection. TCRdb reprocessed the reads with MiXCR, giving one entry per CDR3 protein. The sample yields fewer than 200,000 distinct CDR3 sequences, about an eighth seen once. The sequenced sample was PBMCs. The receptors stem from a human donor in good health (CMV status not recorded). Some clones in this sample may be carry-over from other donors' samples. The CDR3 runs from the conserved cysteine through the conserved F or W. D genes are given only for firm matches. The size entry is marked missing in some rows and otherwise reads once, few, many or a size class.

j_call clone_size d_call v_call cdr3_aa cdr3_nt
TRBJ2-7 NA NA TRBV10-3 CAIGTGVEYEQYF TGTGCCATCGGTACGGGAGTAGAGTACGAGCAGTACTTC
TRBJ1-1 NA NA TRBV7-2 CASSLGGPANTGAFF TGTGCCAGCAGCTTAGGGGGACCGGCGAACACTGGAGCTTTCTTT
TRBJ2-1 NA TRBD1 TRBV19 CASSLTGARNEQFF TGTGCCAGTAGTTTGACAGGGGCACGGAATGAGCAGTTCTTC
TRBJ2-1 many TRBD1 TRBV12-3/TRBV12-4 CASSGQGNEQFF TGTGCCAGCAGCGGACAGGGTAATGAGCAGTTCTTC
TRBJ1-1 many TRBD1 TRBV7-6 CASSYHRGLEGYTMNTEAFF TGTGCCAGCAGCTATCACAGGGGGCTAGAGGGATATACCATGAACACTGAAGCTTTCTTT
TRBJ2-1 many TRBD2 TRBV24-1 CATSDLAGAGVSYNEQFF TGTGCCACCAGTGATTTAGCTGGTGCGGGAGTATCCTACAATGAGCAGTTCTTC
TRBJ1-2 NA NA TRBV5-5 CASSLRTGGHGYTF TGTGCCAGCAGTCTACGCACCGGGGGCCATGGCTACACCTTC
TRBJ1-1 NA NA TRBV18 CASSPIDVFPEAFF TGTGCCAGCTCACCGATCGACGTCTTCCCTGAAGCTTTCTTT
TRBJ2-7 many NA TRBV7-2 CASSLYDRLEQYF TGTGCCAGCAGCTTATACGACCGCCTGGAGCAGTACTTC
TRBJ1-4 NA NA TRBV5-1 CASSLTSTNEKLFF TGCGCCAGCAGCCTGACCTCAACTAATGAAAAACTGTTTTTT
TRBJ1-5 NA TRBD1 TRBV19 CASSTRDRGRSRKQPQHF TGTGCCAGTAGTACTCGGGACAGGGGGCGATCTCGAAAACAGCCCCAGCATTTT
TRBJ1-3 many NA TRBV7-9 CASSPPVGTDSGNTIYF TGTGCCAGCAGCCCCCCGGTTGGCACGGACTCTGGAAACACCATATATTTT
TRBJ1-3 NA NA TRBV9 CASSAGHSSGNTIYF TGTGCCAGCAGCGCGGGACACTCCTCTGGAAACACCATATATTTT
TRBJ2-1 many NA TRBV7-2 CASSPTYYNEQFF TGTGCCAGCAGCCCCACATACTACAATGAGCAGTTCTTC
TRBJ2-2 NA NA TRBV20-1 CSARDRVATGELFF TGCAGTGCTAGAGATAGGGTTGCCACCGGGGAGCTGTTTTTT
TRBJ2-2 NA TRBD2 TRBV7-3 CASSRGSTGELFF TGTGCCAGCAGCCGCGGGAGCACCGGGGAGCTGTTTTTT
TRBJ2-4 few NA TRBV4-1 CASSPGDIQYF TGCGCCAGCAGCCCTGGGGACATTCAGTACTTC
TRBJ1-5 many NA TRBV7-8 CASSFTGNHQPQHF TGTGCCAGCAGCTTTACAGGGAATCATCAGCCCCAGCATTTT
TRBJ2-2 few NA TRBV24-1 CATSDVAVNTGELFF TGTGCCACCAGTGATGTGGCAGTGAACACCGGGGAGCTGTTTTTT
TRBJ1-2 NA NA TRBV15 CATSREDGGGYTF TGTGCCACCAGCAGAGAAGACGGGGGTGGCTACACCTTC
TRBJ1-5 many NA TRBV6-2/TRBV6-3 CASSQFGTIFNQPQHF TGTGCCAGCAGTCAGTTTGGGACAATCTTCAATCAGCCCCAGCATTTT
TRBJ2-2 many NA TRBV14 CASSQEVFVNTGELFF TGTGCCAGCAGCCAAGAAGTGTTCGTGAACACCGGGGAGCTGTTTTTT
TRBJ1-6 NA TRBD1 TRBV4-3 CASSQDTGGNNSPLHF TGCGCCAGCAGCCAAGATACAGGGGGAAACAATTCACCCCTCCACTTT
TRBJ1-1 NA NA TRBV7-6 CASSPAVGGRRFFF TGTGCCAGCAGCCCCGCGGTGGGGGGCCGCCGCTTTTTTTTT
TRBJ2-3 NA NA TRBV29-1 CSAFNRGKYF TGCAGCGCCTTCAATAGGGGGAAGTATTTT
TRBJ1-2 many TRBD1 TRBV12-3/TRBV12-4 CASSSGTEPHYGYTF TGTGCCAGCAGTTCCGGGACAGAGCCTCACTATGGCTACACCTTC
TRBJ2-6 NA TRBD1 TRBV24-1 CATSASGQGRTGANVLTF TGTGCCACCAGTGCCTCGGGACAGGGGAGAACTGGGGCCAACGTCCTGACTTTC
TRBJ1-2 few NA TRBV29-1 CSVEDRGPKGYTF TGCAGCGTTGAAGATCGGGGGCCGAAAGGCTACACCTTC